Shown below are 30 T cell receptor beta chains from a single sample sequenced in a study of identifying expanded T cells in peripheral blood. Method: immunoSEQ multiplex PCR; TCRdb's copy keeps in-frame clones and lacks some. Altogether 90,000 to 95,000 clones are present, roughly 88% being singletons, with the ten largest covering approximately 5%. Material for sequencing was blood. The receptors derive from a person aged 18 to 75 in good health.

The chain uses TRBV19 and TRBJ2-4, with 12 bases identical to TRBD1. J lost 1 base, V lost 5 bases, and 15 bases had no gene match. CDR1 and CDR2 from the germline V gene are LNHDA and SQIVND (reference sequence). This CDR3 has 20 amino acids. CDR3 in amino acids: CASSGRDRGHRKPAKNIQYF. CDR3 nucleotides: TGTGCCAGTAGTGGGAGGGACAGGGGGCATCGGAAACCGGCCAAAAACATTCAGTACTTC.

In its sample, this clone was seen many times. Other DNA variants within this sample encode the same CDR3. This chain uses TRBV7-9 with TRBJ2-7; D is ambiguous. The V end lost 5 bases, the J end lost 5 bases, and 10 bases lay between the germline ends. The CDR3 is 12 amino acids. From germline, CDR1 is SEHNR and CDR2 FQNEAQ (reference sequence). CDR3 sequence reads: CASSLYSNEQYF. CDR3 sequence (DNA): TGTGCCAGCAGCCTCTATTCGAACGAGCAGTACTTC.

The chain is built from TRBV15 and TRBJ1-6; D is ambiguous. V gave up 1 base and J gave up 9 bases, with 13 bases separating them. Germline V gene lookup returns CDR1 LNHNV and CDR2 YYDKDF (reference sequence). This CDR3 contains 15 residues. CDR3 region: CATSRVRGSGSPLHF. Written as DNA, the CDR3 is TGTGCCACCAGCAGAGTTCGAGGGTCGGGTTCACCCCTCCACTTT. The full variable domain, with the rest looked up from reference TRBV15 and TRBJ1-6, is DAMVIQNPRYQVTQFGKPVTLSCSQTLNHNVMYWYQQKSSQAPKLLFHYYDKDFNNEADTPDNFQSRRPNTSFCFLDIRSPGLGDTAMYLCATSRVRGSGSPLHFGNGTRLTVT.

CDR3 sequence reads: CASTSSKGTGNEKLFF. CDR3 nucleotide sequence: TGCGCCAGCACCTCGAGTAAGGGGACAGGGAATGAAAAACTGTTTTTT. The chain links TRBV4-1 to TRBJ1-4; TRBD1 matches 9 bases. Germline CDR1 is MGHRA and CDR2 is YSYEKL. V dropped 7 bases and J dropped 5; count of bases not matched to a gene: 11. This CDR3 comprises 16 residues.

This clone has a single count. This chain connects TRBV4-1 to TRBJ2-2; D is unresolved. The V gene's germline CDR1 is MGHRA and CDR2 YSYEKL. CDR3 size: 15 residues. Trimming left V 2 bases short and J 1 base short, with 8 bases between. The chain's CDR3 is CASSQLAGNTGELFF. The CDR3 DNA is TGCGCCAGCAGCCAACTCGCAGGGAACACCGGGGAGCTGTTTTTT.

This chain's CDR3 is CASSSPGLAGVPDTQYF. CDR3 in DNA: TGTGCCAGCAGCTCTCCGGGACTAGCGGGAGTGCCAGATACGCAGTATTTT. The chain links TRBV7-3 to TRBJ2-3; 14 positions agree with TRBD2. The V gene's germline CDR1 is SGHTA and CDR2 FQGTGA. CDR3 size: 17 residues. The V gene end was trimmed by 4 bases and the J gene end by 4 bases; junction bases not matched to a gene: 7.

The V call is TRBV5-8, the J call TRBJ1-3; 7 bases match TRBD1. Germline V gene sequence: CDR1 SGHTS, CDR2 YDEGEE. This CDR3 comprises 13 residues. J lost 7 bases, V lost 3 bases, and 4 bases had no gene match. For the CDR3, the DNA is TGTGCCAGCAGCTCAGACAGGGACAACACCATATATTTT. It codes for CASSSDRDNTIYF.

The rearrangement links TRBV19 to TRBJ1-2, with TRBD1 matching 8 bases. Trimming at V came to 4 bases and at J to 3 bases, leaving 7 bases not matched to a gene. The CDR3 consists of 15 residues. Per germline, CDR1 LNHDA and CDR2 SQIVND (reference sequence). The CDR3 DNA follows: TGTGCCAGTAGTACTCGACAGGGGAGATACTATGGCTACACCTTC. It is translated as CASSTRQGRYYGYTF.

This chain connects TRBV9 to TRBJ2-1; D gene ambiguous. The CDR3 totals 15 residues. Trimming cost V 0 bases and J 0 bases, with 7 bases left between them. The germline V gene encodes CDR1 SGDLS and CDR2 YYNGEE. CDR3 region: CASSVDLNSYNEQFF. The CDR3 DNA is TGTGCCAGCAGCGTAGATCTCAACTCCTACAATGAGCAGTTCTTC.

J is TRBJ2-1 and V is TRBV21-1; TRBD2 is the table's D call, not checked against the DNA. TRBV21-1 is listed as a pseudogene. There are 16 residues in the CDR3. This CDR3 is CASSKDTSGHYNEQFF. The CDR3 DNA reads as TGTGCCAGCAGCAAAGACACTAGCGGACACTACAATGAGCAGTTCTTC.

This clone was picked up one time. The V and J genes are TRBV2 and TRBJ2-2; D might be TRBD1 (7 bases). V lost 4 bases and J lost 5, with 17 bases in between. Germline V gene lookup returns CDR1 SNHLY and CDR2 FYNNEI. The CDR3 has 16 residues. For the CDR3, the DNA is TGTGCCAGCAGTGTAGGAAGGGGGCGGGGAACCGGGGAGCTGTTTTTT. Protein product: CASSVGRGRGTGELFF.

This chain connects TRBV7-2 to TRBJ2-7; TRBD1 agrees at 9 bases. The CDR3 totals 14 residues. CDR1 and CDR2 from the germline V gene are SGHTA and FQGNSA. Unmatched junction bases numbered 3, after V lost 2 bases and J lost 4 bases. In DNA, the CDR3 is TGTGCCAGCAGCTTATTGGGGACAGGGTACGAGCAGTACTTC. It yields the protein CASSLLGTGYEQYF.

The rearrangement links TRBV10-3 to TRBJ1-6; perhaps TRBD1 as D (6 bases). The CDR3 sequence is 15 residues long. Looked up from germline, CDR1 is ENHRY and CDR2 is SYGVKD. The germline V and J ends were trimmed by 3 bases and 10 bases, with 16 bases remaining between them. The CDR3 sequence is CAISEQTGNLSPLHF. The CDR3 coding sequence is TGTGCCATCAGTGAACAAACAGGGAATCTATCACCCCTCCACTTT.

CDR3 sequence (DNA): TGCAGCGGGAGAGGGGGGGGCTACACTGAAGCTTTCTTT. It specifies CSGRGGGYTEAFF. The chain has TRBV29-1 and TRBJ1-1; possibly TRBD1 for D (6 bases). V shed 7 bases and J shed 3 bases, with 15 bases lying between them. This CDR3 spans 13 amino acids. Germline-derived CDR1 and CDR2 are SQVTM and ANQGSEA.

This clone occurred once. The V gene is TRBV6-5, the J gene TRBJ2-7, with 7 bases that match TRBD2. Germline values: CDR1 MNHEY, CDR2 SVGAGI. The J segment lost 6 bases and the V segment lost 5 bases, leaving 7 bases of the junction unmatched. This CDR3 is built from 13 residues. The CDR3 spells CASSPGWGGEQYF. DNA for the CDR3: TGTGCCAGCAGTCCTGGATGGGGGGGCGAGCAGTACTTC.

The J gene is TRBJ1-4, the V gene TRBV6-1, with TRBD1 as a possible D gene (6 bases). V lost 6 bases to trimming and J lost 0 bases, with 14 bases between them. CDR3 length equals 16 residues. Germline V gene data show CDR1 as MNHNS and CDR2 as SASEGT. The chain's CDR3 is CASREQGGPTNEKLFF. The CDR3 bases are TGTGCCAGCAGGGAACAGGGCGGTCCAACTAATGAAAAACTGTTTTTT.

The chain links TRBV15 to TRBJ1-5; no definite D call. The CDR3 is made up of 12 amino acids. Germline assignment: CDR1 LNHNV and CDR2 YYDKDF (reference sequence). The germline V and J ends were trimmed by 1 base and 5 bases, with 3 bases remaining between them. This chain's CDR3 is CATSRADQPQHF. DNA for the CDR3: TGTGCCACCAGCAGAGCTGATCAGCCCCAGCATTTT.

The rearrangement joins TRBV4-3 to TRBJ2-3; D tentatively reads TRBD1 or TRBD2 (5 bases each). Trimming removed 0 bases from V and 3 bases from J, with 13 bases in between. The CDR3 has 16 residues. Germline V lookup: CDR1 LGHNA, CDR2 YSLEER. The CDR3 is CASSQDWAGSTDTQYF. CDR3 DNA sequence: TGCGCCAGCAGCCAAGATTGGGCAGGGAGTACAGATACGCAGTATTTT.

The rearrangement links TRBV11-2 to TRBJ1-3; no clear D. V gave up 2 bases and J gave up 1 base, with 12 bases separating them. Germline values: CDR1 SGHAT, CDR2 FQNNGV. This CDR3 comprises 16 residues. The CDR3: CASSLIRGRSGNTIYF. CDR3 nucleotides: TGTGCCAGCAGCTTAATTCGAGGGAGGTCTGGAAACACCATATATTTT.

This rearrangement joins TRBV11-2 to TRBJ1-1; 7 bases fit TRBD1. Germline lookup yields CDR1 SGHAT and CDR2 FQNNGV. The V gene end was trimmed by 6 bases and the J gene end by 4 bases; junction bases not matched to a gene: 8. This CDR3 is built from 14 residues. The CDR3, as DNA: TGTGCCAGCAGTCCTGACAGGGAGCGCACTGAAGCTTTCTTT. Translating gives CASSPDRERTEAFF.

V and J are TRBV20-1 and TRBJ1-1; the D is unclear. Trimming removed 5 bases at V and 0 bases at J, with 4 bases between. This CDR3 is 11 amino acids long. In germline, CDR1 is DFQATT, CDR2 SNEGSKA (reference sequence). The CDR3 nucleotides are TGCAGTGCTTGGTTGAACACTGAAGCTTTCTTT. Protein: CSAWLNTEAFF.

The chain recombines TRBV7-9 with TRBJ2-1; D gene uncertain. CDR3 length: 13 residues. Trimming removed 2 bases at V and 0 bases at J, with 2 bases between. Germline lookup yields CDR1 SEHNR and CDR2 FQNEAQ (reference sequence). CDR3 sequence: CASSLNSYNEQFF. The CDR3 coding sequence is TGTGCCAGCAGCTTAAACTCCTACAATGAGCAGTTCTTC.

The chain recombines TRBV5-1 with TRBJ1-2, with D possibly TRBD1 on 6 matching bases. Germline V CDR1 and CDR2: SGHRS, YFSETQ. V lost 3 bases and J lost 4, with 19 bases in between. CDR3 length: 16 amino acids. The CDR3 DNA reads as TGCGCCAGCAGCTCAGAGGGGGGACCGGGGAGCTATGGCTACACCTTC. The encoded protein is CASSSEGGPGSYGYTF.

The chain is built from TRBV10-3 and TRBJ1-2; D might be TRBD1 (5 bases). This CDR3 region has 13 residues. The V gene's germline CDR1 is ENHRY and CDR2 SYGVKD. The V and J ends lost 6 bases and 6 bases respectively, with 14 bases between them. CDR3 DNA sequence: TGTGCCATCAGGGGCGGGGGTCTGGATGGCTACACCTTC. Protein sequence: CAIRGGGLDGYTF.

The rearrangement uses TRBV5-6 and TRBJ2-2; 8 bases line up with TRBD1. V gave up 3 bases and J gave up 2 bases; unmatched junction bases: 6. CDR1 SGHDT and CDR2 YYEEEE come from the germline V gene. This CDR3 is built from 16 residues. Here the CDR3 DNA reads TGTGCCAGCAGCTCCAGTGGACAGGGAAACACCGGGGAGCTGTTTTTT. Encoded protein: CASSSSGQGNTGELFF.

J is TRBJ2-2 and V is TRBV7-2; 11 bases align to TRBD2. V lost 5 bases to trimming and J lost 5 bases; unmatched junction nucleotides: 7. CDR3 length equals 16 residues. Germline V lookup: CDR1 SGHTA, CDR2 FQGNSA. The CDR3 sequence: CASSPGTSGRTGELFF. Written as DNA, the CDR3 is TGTGCCAGCAGCCCGGGGACTAGCGGCAGGACCGGGGAGCTGTTTTTT.

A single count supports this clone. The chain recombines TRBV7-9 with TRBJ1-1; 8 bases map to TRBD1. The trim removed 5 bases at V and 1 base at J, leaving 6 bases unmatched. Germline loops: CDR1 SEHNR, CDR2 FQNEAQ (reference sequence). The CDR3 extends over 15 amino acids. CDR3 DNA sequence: TGTGCCAGCAGCCGCACAGGGGGACCGAACACTGAAGCTTTCTTT. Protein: CASSRTGGPNTEAFF.

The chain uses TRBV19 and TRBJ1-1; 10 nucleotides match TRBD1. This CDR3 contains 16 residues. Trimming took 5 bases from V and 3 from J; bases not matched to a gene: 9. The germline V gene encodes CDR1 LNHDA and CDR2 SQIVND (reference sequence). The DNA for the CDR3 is TGTGCCAGTAGTCCCTTGGGACAGGGGAGGGACACTGAAGCTTTCTTT. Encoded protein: CASSPLGQGRDTEAFF.

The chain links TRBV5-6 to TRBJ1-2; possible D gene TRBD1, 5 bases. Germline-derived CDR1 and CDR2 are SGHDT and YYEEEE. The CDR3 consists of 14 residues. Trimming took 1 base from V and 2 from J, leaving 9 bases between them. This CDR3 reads CASSLWDLNYGYTF. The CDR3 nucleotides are TGTGCCAGCAGCTTGTGGGACCTAAACTATGGCTACACCTTC.

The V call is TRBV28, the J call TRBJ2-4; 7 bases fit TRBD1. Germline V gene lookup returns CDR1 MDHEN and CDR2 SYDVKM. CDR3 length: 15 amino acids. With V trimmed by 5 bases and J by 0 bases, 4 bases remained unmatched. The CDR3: CASSGTALAKNIQYF. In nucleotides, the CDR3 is TGTGCCAGCAGTGGGACAGCTCTAGCCAAAAACATTCAGTACTTC.